These 26 T cell receptor beta chains originate from one sample sequenced in a study of cytomegalovirus exposure and HLA in healthy donors. The PCR contained 60 Vbeta and 13 Jbeta primers. Repertoires were generated with immunoSEQ multiplex PCR, while TCRdb's copy carries only in-frame clones and drops some. The sample has about 200,000 clones, approximately 86% seen once. Input material: PBMCs. The receptors originated from a woman aged 18-29 years in good health and CMV-seronegative.

The V call is TRBV14, the J call TRBJ1-1, with no clear D. Trimming removed 0 bases at V and 1 base at J, with 12 bases between. CDR1 is SGHDN and CDR2 is FVKESK in the germline V gene. This CDR3 is 16 amino acids long. Here the CDR3 reads CASSQEGGRPNTEAFF. In nucleotides, the CDR3 is TGTGCCAGCAGCCAAGAAGGCGGGCGGCCGAACACTGAAGCTTTCTTT.

V gene TRBV5-4 combines with J gene TRBJ1-2, with D unclear. Germline lookup yields CDR1 SGHNT and CDR2 YYREEE (reference sequence). The CDR3 spans 16 residues. Deletions cut 3 bases from V and 2 bases from J, with 17 bases between. As DNA, the CDR3 is TGTGCCAGCAGCTCCCTTGGTGGACTCCAAAACTATGGCTACACCTTC. Protein sequence: CASSSLGGLQNYGYTF.

V gene TRBV14 combines with J gene TRBJ1-1; possible D gene TRBD1, 5 bases. The germline V and J ends were trimmed by 0 bases and 4 bases, with 9 bases remaining between them. The germline V gene encodes CDR1 SGHDN and CDR2 FVKESK. The CDR3 sequence is 14 residues long. The CDR3 loop reads CASSQESGPTEAFF. CDR3 DNA: TGTGCCAGCAGCCAAGAATCAGGGCCCACTGAAGCTTTCTTT.

The chain couples TRBV5-1 to TRBJ2-3; 10 nucleotides agree with TRBD2. CDR1 is SGHRS and CDR2 is YFSETQ in the germline V gene. V was pared by 5 bases and J by 2 bases, with 8 bases of the junction left unmatched. The CDR3 runs to 16 residues. The DNA for the CDR3 is TGCGCCAGCAGTGTGGGAACTAGCGGGACCACAGATACGCAGTATTTT. Its protein product is CASSVGTSGTTDTQYF.

This clone appeared a few times. J is TRBJ2-7 and V is TRBV14, with D tentatively TRBD2 (5 bases). This CDR3 is 16 amino acids long. CDR1 is SGHDN and CDR2 is FVKESK in the germline V gene. With 0 bases removed from V and 3 bases from J, the gap between germline ends came to 15 bases. Here the CDR3 DNA reads TGTGCCAGCAGCCAAGATTCTGACGGCGAGGGCTACGAGCAGTACTTC. Translation gives CASSQDSDGEGYEQYF.

The V call is TRBV27, the J call TRBJ1-6, with TRBD1 matching 10 bases. The CDR3 totals 14 residues. Germline V CDR1 and CDR2: MNHEY, SMNVEV (reference sequence). V was clipped by 8 bases and J by 10 bases; unmatched bases: 8. The CDR3, as DNA: TGTGCCAGCGGGCGACAGGGGGCTGACTCACCCCTCCACTTT. The encoded protein is CASGRQGADSPLHF.

The chain carries TRBV30 and TRBJ2-3; D may be TRBD1 (7 bases). This CDR3 spans 15 amino acids. V lost 2 bases to trimming and J lost 3 bases, with 15 bases between them. Germline CDR1 reads GTSNPN; CDR2 reads SVGIG (reference sequence). This CDR3 reads CAWSRTGGGTDTQYF. CDR3 coding DNA: TGTGCCTGGAGTAGGACAGGAGGGGGAACAGATACGCAGTATTTT.

The chain carries TRBV5-4 and TRBJ2-3; tentatively, D is TRBD2 (5 bases). Trimming cost V 3 bases and J 3 bases, with 11 bases left between them. The CDR3 sequence is 14 residues long. Germline CDR1 SGHNT, CDR2 YYREEE (reference sequence). The CDR3 sequence is CASSSWGATDTQYF. CDR3 coding DNA: TGTGCCAGCAGCTCCTGGGGAGCGACAGATACGCAGTATTTT.

This clone was detected only a few times. The V gene is TRBV7-6, the J gene TRBJ2-1; TRBD2 matches at 8 bases. This CDR3 comprises 15 residues. Germline-derived CDR1 and CDR2 are SGHVS and FNYEAQ. The V segment lost 4 bases and the J segment 6 bases; nucleotides outside the gene matches: 8. The CDR3 DNA follows: TGTGCCAGCAGCTCACTAGCGGAGAGGGGCAATGAGCAGTTCTTC. Protein product: CASSSLAERGNEQFF.

This clone was seen a single time. The sample contains more than one DNA sequence encoding this CDR3. The gene calls are TRBV6-5 and TRBJ2-7; the D gene is possibly TRBD2 (5 bases). CDR3 length: 15 residues. V shed 0 bases and J shed 2 bases, with 11 bases lying between them. Germline assignment: CDR1 MNHEY and CDR2 SVGAGI. The CDR3, as DNA: TGTGCCAGCAGTTACTCAGGAACCGGGACCTACGAGCAGTACTTC. Protein: CASSYSGTGTYEQYF.

This chain connects TRBV29-1 to TRBJ2-1; D is unresolved. Germline V gene data show CDR1 as SQVTM and CDR2 as ANQGSEA. The CDR3 sequence is 8 residues long. Trimming left V 6 bases short and J 15 bases short, with 9 bases between. In DNA, the CDR3 is TGCAGCGTCCCAGTTGGGTTCTTC. Translating gives CSVPVGFF.

The chain carries TRBV27 and TRBJ2-7; TRBD1 matches at 7 bases. The trim removed 4 bases at V and 2 bases at J, leaving 8 bases unmatched. This CDR3 has 15 amino acids. CDR1 is MNHEY and CDR2 is SMNVEV in the germline V gene (reference sequence). In nucleotides, the CDR3 is TGTGCCAGCAGTTCCGGGGACAGACAAGCCTACGAGCAGTACTTC. As protein: CASSSGDRQAYEQYF.

The chain is built from TRBV11-3 and TRBJ2-1; D ambiguous. Deletions cut 1 base from V and 6 bases from J, with 10 bases between. Germline CDR1 and CDR2: SGHNT and YENEEA. The CDR3 contains 14 residues. CDR3 residues: CASSLGGPSNEQFF. The CDR3 DNA reads as TGTGCCAGCAGCTTAGGCGGTCCTTCCAATGAGCAGTTCTTC.

The chain couples TRBV7-2 to TRBJ2-1; 10 positions match TRBD1. This CDR3 contains 15 residues. The V segment lost 5 bases and the J segment 4 bases; nucleotides outside the gene matches: 5. Per germline, CDR1 SGHTA and CDR2 FQGNSA. As DNA, the CDR3 is TGTGCCAGCAGCCCTGGACAGGGGGGATACAATGAGCAGTTCTTC. Translated: CASSPGQGGYNEQFF.

This chain uses TRBV5-4 with TRBJ1-6, with D perhaps TRBD1 (5 bases). The CDR3 has 17 amino acids. CDR1 is SGHNT and CDR2 is YYREEE in the germline V gene (reference sequence). Trimming shortened V by 5 bases and J by 6 bases, and 21 bases separated the two germline ends. CDR3 bases: TGTGCCAGCAGGCTTGATTTAGGCAGTAGGGGTAATTCACCCCTCCACTTT. This codes for CASRLDLGSRGNSPLHF. The whole variable domain, filled in from reference TRBV5-4 and TRBJ1-6, reads ETGVTQSPTHLIKTRGQQVTLRCSSQSGHNTVSWYQQALGQGPQFIFQYYREEENGRGNFPPRFSGLQFPNYSSELNVNALELDDSALYLCASRLDLGSRGNSPLHFGNGTRLTVT.

The CDR3 nucleotides read TGCGCCAGCAGCCAAGACGGGGCTGGGGCCAACGTCCTGACTTTC. Residues: CASSQDGAGANVLTF. The rearrangement uses TRBV4-3 and TRBJ2-6, with D maybe TRBD2 (5 bases). This CDR3 spans 15 amino acids. V gave up 0 bases and J gave up 2 bases, with 5 bases separating them. The germline CDR1 and CDR2 sequences are LGHNA and YSLEER.

Comments on this clone: An end of the junction differs from the germline gene, which may be a read error. V is TRBV9 and J is TRBJ2-7, with 11 bases lining up with TRBD1. CDR1 is SGDLS and CDR2 is YYNGEE in the germline V gene. CDR3 size: 14 residues. CDR3 residues: CTSSAGTGGYEQYF. Written as DNA, the CDR3 is TGTACCAGCAGCGCCGGGACAGGGGGCTACGAGCAGTACTTC.

The rearrangement uses TRBV4-1 and TRBJ1-3; 7 bases are a match to TRBD1. This CDR3 region has 15 residues. CDR1 and CDR2 (germline): MGHRA, YSYEKL. J lost 4 bases, V lost 3 bases, and 6 bases had no gene match. In DNA form, the CDR3 reads TGCGCCAGCAGCCAGGATCCGACAGGGGGAAACACCATATATTTT. It yields the protein CASSQDPTGGNTIYF.

V usage is TRBV6-5 and J usage is TRBJ1-2; D unclear. CDR3 size: 11 residues. Germline V gives CDR1 MNHEY, CDR2 SVGAGI. Deletions cut 8 bases from V and 6 bases from J, with 10 bases between. The CDR3 DNA sequence: TGTGCCAGCCGGCGGGCAGATGGCTACACCTTC. Amino acid sequence: CASRRADGYTF.

The rearrangement links TRBV2 to TRBJ1-1, with D unresolved. Germline V CDR1 and CDR2: SNHLY, FYNNEI. Trimming cost V 3 bases and J 4 bases, with 6 bases left between them. The CDR3 loop spans 12 amino acids. The CDR3 here is CASSELSTEAFF. The CDR3 DNA follows: TGTGCCAGCAGTGAGTTGAGCACTGAAGCTTTCTTT.

The CDR3 nucleotides read TGTGCCAGCAGCCAGGCCGGGACAGGTGTCATGAAACTGTTTTTT. Amino acid sequence: CASSQAGTGVMKLFF. The genes are TRBV4-2 and TRBJ1-4; 8 bases line up with TRBD1. V trimming: 3 bases; J trimming: 11 bases; junction bases outside the gene matches: 11. Germline V gives CDR1 LGHNA, CDR2 YNFKEQ. The CDR3 has 15 amino acids.

The chain's CDR3 is CASSPDRGYGYTF. CDR3 sequence (DNA): TGTGCCAGCAGTCCTGACAGGGGATATGGCTACACCTTC. V usage is TRBV6-1 and J usage is TRBJ1-2, with 8 bases lining up with TRBD1. CDR1 is MNHNS, CDR2 SASEGT, per germline. Trimming removed 5 bases from V and 5 bases from J; junction bases left unmatched: 4. This CDR3 has 13 amino acids.

The chain joins TRBV23-1 to TRBJ2-2; 11 nucleotides align to TRBD2. TRBV23-1 is filed as an ORF, its function uncertain. CDR3 length: 17 amino acids. Trimming at V came to 2 bases and at J to 0 bases, leaving 2 bases not matched to a gene. CDR3: CASSQHSGRANTGELFF. CDR3 coding DNA: TGCGCCAGCAGTCAACATAGCGGGAGGGCGAACACCGGGGAGCTGTTTTTT.

This clone has only one observation. The chain combines TRBV18 with TRBJ1-1, with a tentative D call TRBD1 (6 bases). CDR1 and CDR2 (germline): KGHSH, LQKENI. V was clipped by 2 bases and J by 3 bases, with 13 bases between them. The CDR3 consists of 15 residues. The chain's CDR3 is CASSPARGGDTEAFF. The CDR3 nucleotides are TGTGCCAGCTCACCAGCAAGGGGGGGGGACACTGAAGCTTTCTTT.

This chain joins TRBV19 and TRBJ2-7, with D maybe TRBD2 (5 bases). V lost 5 bases, J lost 2 bases, and 13 bases lay in between. The germline CDR1 and CDR2 sequences are LNHDA and SQIVND (reference sequence). The CDR3 is 14 amino acids. CDR3 in DNA: TGTGCCAGTAGTCCCTCGGACTTAGCCTACGAGCAGTACTTC. The encoded protein is CASSPSDLAYEQYF.

The chain uses TRBV2 and TRBJ1-1, with 10 nucleotides matching TRBD1. The CDR3 is 14 amino acids. The J segment lost 0 bases and the V segment lost 7 bases, leaving 2 bases of the junction unmatched. Germline assignment: CDR1 SNHLY and CDR2 FYNNEI. The CDR3: CASTGTGVNTEAFF. DNA of the CDR3: TGTGCCAGCACCGGGACAGGGGTGAACACTGAAGCTTTCTTT.